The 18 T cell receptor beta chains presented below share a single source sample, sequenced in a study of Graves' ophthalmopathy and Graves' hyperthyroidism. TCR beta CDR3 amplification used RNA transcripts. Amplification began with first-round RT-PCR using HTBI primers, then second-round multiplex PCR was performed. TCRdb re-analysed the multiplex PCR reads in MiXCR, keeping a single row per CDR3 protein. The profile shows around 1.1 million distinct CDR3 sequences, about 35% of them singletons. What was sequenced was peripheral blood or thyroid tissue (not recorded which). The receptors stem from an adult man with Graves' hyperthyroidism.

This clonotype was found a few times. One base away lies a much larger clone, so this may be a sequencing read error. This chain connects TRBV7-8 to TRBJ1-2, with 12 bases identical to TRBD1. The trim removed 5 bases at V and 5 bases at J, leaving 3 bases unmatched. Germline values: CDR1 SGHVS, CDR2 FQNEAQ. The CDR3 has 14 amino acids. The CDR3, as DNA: TGTGCCAGCAGCCAGGGACAGGGGGCGTATGGCTACACCTTC. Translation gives CASSQGQGAYGYTF.

The CDR3 coding sequence is TGTGCCACCAGTGATTTGAACAAGTACTTC. This codes for CATSDLNKYF. The chain couples TRBV15 to TRBJ2-5; D is undetermined. The germline CDR1 and CDR2 sequences are LNHNV and YYDKDF (reference sequence). Trimming took off 6 bases at V and 12 bases at J, with 11 bases between the two ends. CDR3 length: 10 amino acids.

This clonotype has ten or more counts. CDR3 loop: CSAREGTGVSEQYF. The DNA for the CDR3 is TGCAGTGCTAGAGAAGGGACAGGGGTGTCCGAGCAGTACTTC. The chain recombines TRBV20-1 with TRBJ2-7; 10 bases map to TRBD1. Germline-derived CDR1 and CDR2 are DFQATT and SNEGSKA (reference sequence). The CDR3 contains 14 residues. With 0 bases clipped from V and 6 bases from J, the junction kept 5 bases outside the gene matches.

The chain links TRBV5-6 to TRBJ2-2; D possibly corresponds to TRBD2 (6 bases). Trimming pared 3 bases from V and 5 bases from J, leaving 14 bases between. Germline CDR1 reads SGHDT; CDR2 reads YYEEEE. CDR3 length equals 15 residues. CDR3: CASSSLGTPTGELFF. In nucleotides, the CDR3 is TGTGCCAGCAGCTCACTCGGGACTCCGACCGGGGAGCTGTTTTTT.

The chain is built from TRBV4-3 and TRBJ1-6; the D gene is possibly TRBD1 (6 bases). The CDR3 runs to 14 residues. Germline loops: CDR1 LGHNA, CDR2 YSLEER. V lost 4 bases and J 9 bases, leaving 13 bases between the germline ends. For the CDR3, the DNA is TGCGCCAGCAGCCGGGACAATTTGTTTTCACCCCTCCACTTT. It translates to CASSRDNLFSPLHF.

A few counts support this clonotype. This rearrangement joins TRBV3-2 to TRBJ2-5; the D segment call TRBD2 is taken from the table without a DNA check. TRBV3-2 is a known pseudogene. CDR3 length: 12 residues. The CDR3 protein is CASSPPAGPQYF. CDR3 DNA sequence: TGTGCCAGCAGTCCACCAGCGGGACCCCAGTACTTC.

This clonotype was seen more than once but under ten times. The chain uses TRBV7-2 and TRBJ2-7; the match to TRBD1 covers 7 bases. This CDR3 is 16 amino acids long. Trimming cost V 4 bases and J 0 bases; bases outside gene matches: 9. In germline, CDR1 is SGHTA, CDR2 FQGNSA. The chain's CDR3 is CASSYSQGSHSYEQYF. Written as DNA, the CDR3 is TGTGCCAGCAGCTATTCACAGGGGTCCCACTCCTACGAGCAGTACTTC.

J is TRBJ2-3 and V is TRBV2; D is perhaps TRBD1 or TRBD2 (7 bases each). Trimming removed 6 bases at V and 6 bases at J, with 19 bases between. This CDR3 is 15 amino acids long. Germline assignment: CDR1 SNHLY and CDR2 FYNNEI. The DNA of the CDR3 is TGTGCCAGCAGCGGGGGGTCAGGGGGACACGATACGCAGTATTTT. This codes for CASSGGSGGHDTQYF. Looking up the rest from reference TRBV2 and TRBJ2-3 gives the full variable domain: EPEVTQTPSHQVTQMGQEVILRCVPISNHLYFYWYRQILGQKVEFLVSFYNNEISEKSEIFDDQFSVERPDGSNFTLKIRSTKLEDSAMYFCASSGGSGGHDTQYFGPGTRLTVL.

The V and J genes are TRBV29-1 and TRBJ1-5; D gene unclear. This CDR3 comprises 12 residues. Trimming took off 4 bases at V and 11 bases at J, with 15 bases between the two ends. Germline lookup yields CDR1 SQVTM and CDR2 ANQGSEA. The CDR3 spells CSVGASSETQHF. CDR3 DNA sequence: TGCAGCGTTGGGGCTAGCTCCGAGACCCAGCATTTT. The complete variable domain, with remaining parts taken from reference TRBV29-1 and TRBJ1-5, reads SAVISQKPSRDICQRGTSLTIQCQVDSQVTMMFWYRQQPGQSLTLIATANQGSEATYESGFVIDKFPISRPNLTFSTLTVSNMSPEDSSIYLCSVGASSETQHFGDGTRLSIL.

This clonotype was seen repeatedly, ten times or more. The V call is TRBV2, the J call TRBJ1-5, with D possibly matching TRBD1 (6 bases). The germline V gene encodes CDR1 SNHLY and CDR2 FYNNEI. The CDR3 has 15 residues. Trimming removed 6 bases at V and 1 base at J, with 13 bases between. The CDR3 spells CASRMLQGSNQPQHF. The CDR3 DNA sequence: TGTGCCAGCAGGATGCTTCAGGGGAGCAATCAGCCCCAGCATTTT.

The CDR3 reads CASSYVATGWTEAFF. The CDR3 DNA is TGTGCCAGCAGTTACGTCGCGACAGGGTGGACTGAAGCTTTCTTT. The gene calls are TRBV12-3 or TRBV12-4 and TRBJ1-1, with TRBD1 matching over 7 bases. This CDR3 is built from 15 residues. V shed 4 bases, J shed 5 bases, and the junction held 10 bases outside the gene matches.

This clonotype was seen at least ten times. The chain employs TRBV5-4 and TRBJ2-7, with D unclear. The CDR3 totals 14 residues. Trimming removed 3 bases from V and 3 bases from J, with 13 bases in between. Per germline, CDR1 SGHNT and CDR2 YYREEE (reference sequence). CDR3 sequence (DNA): TGTGCCAGCAGCTCCTCATATTGGAACTACGAGCAGTACTTC. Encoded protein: CASSSSYWNYEQYF.

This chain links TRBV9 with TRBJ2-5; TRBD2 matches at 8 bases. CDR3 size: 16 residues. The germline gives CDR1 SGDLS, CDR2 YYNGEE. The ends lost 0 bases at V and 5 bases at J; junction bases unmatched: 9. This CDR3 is CASSVGSGIGGETQYF. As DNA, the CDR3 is TGTGCCAGCAGCGTAGGTAGCGGGATAGGGGGTGAGACCCAGTACTTC.

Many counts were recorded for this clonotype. CDR3 in DNA: TGCAGCATAGAGGGACAGGGTCCTGGTTACGAGCAGTACTTC. It codes for CSIEGQGPGYEQYF. The chain links TRBV29-1 to TRBJ2-7; 9 nucleotides agree with TRBD1. Losses at the gene ends were 8 bases for V and 4 bases for J; bases not matched to a gene: 12. Germline CDR1 is SQVTM and CDR2 is ANQGSEA. CDR3 size: 14 residues.

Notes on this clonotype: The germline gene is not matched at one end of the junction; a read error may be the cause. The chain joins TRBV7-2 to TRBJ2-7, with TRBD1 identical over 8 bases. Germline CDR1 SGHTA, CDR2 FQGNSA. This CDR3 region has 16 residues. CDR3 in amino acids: CASSQDWGQESYEQYF. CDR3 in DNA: TGCGCCAGCAGCCAAGATTGGGGACAGGAGTCCTACGAGCAGTACTTC.

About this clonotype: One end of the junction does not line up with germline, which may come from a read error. The CDR3 loop is CASSSTTGTGGYEQYF. CDR3 sequence (DNA): TGTGCCAGCAGTTCTACGACCGGGACAGGGGGTTACGAGCAGTACTTC. V gene TRBV10-3 combines with J gene TRBJ2-7; 11 bases match TRBD1. This CDR3 comprises 16 residues. Per germline, CDR1 ENHRY and CDR2 SYGVKD.

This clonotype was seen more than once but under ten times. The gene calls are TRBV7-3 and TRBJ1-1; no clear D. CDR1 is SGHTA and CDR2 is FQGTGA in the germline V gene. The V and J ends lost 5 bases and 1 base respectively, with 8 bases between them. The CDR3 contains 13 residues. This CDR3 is CASSALENTEAFF. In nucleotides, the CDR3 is TGTGCCAGCAGCGCCCTGGAGAACACTGAAGCTTTCTTT.

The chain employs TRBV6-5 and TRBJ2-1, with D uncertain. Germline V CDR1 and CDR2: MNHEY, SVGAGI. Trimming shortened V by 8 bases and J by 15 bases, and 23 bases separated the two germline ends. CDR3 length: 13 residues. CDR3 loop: CASGTPKNTLGFF. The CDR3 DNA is TGTGCCAGCGGTACTCCAAAAAACACCCTGGGGTTCTTC.